A selection of T cell receptor beta chains follows, all from one sample in a study of T cells after yellow fever vaccination. In TCRdb, the 5' RACE reads were re-called with MiXCR into one record per CDR3 protein. In the table there are some 290,000 distinct CDR3 sequences, roughly a tenth of which are singletons. The sample consisted of CD4+ T cells sorted from PBMCs, taken 45 days after the yellow fever booster vaccination. The receptors derive from a man aged 18-30 years who received the YFV17D yellow fever vaccine. The CDR3 runs from the conserved cysteine through the conserved F or W. A D gene is named only where the DNA matches it firmly. Clone size appears in some rows only: once, few, many, or a class for an expanded clone.

J: TRBJ1-1
V: TRBV18
D: .
size: few
CDR3: CASCVTENTEAFF
DNA: TGTGCCAGCTGCGTTACGGAAAACACTGAAGCTTTCTTT

J: TRBJ2-5
V: TRBV20-1
D: .
size: .
CDR3: CSAPRGETQYF
DNA: TGCAGTGCTCCAAGGGGAGAGACCCAGTACTTC

J: TRBJ2-1
V: TRBV4-2
D: TRBD2
size: few
CDR3: CASSHKGGLAGDGPDEQFF
DNA: TGTGCCAGCAGCCATAAAGGTGGGCTAGCGGGGGACGGGCCTGATGAGCAGTTCTTC

J: TRBJ2-7
V: TRBV7-2
D: TRBD2
size: many
CDR3: CASSLDGTSSYEQYF
DNA: TGTGCCAGCAGCTTAGACGGGACTAGCTCCTACGAGCAGTACTTC

J: TRBJ1-1
V: TRBV4-3
D: .
size: many
CDR3: CASSQENMNTEAFF
DNA: TGCGCCAGCAGCCAAGAGAACATGAACACTGAAGCTTTCTTT

J: TRBJ2-2
V: TRBV7-6
D: .
size: many
CDR3: CASSLRPGNTGELFF
DNA: TGTGCCAGCAGCTTAAGACCCGGGAACACCGGGGAGCTGTTTTTT

J: TRBJ1-1
V: TRBV7-3
D: .
size: .
CDR3: CASSLLPGRTEAFF
DNA: TGTGCCAGCAGCTTACTTCCAGGGAGGACTGAAGCTTTCTTT

J: TRBJ1-2
V: TRBV6-2/TRBV6-3
D: .
size: many
CDR3: CASSYSAYREYDTF
DNA: TGTGCCAGCAGTTACTCGGCCTACAGGGAGTACGACACCTTC

J: TRBJ1-6
V: TRBV12-3/TRBV12-4
D: .
size: .
CDR3: CASSWARGSPLHF
DNA: TGTGCCAGCAGTTGGGCCAGGGGTTCACCCCTCCACTTT

J: TRBJ2-7
V: TRBV9
D: .
size: .
CDR3: CASSPLGRGTTYEQYF
DNA: TGTGCCAGCAGTCCGCTGGGCCGGGGTACAACATACGAGCAGTACTTC

J: TRBJ2-3
V: TRBV12-3/TRBV12-4
D: TRBD2
size: .
CDR3: CASSLELAGGDTQYF
DNA: TGTGCCAGCAGTTTAGAACTAGCGGGGGGAGATACGCAGTATTTT

J: TRBJ1-2
V: TRBV7-9
D: .
size: .
CDR3: CASDTGKDRYGYTF
DNA: TGTGCCAGTGACACAGGGAAGGATAGGTATGGCTACACCTTC

J: TRBJ2-1
V: TRBV21-1
D: .
size: .
CDR3: CASSKALNEQFF
DNA: TGTGCCAGCAGCAAAGCTTTAAATGAGCAGTTCTTC

J: TRBJ2-3
V: TRBV5-1
D: TRBD2
size: .
CDR3: CASSLALGGSTDTQYF
DNA: TGCGCCAGCAGCTTGGCCCTGGGGGGGAGCACAGATACGCAGTATTTT

J: TRBJ2-5
V: TRBV20-1
D: TRBD2
size: few
CDR3: CSARPLAGRPETQYF
DNA: TGCAGTGCTAGGCCGCTAGCGGGTAGACCGGAGACCCAGTACTTC

J: TRBJ1-2
V: TRBV18
D: TRBD1
size: .
CDR3: CASSPDSGGIDGYTF
DNA: TGTGCCAGCTCACCAGACTCAGGGGGCATCGATGGCTACACCTTC

J: TRBJ1-6
V: TRBV12-3/TRBV12-4
D: .
size: few
CDR3: CASRTGRRENSPLHF
DNA: TGTGCCAGCAGGACGGGGCGCAGGGAAAATTCACCCCTCCACTTT

J: TRBJ2-3
V: TRBV20-1
D: TRBD2
size: few
CDR3: CSAHTPPGGLYGTDTQYF
DNA: TGCAGTGCCCACACCCCCCCGGGGGGGCTATATGGCACAGATACGCAGTATTTT

J: TRBJ2-2
V: TRBV2
D: .
size: .
CDR3: CASSDSRGGELFF
DNA: TGTGCCAGCAGTGATTCTCGGGGCGGGGAGCTGTTTTTT

J: TRBJ2-7
V: TRBV6-2/TRBV6-3
D: .
size: few
CDR3: CASSPFSYEQYF
DNA: TGTGCCAGCAGTCCCTTTTCCTACGAGCAGTACTTC

J: TRBJ2-3
V: TRBV5-5
D: TRBD2
size: few
CDR3: CASRLAGLVTDTQYF
DNA: TGTGCCAGCAGACTAGCGGGGCTGGTAACAGATACGCAGTATTTT

J: TRBJ1-5
V: TRBV12-3/TRBV12-4
D: .
size: .
CDR3: CASSLRSYSNQPQHF
DNA: TGTGCCAGCAGTTTGAGAAGTTATAGCAATCAGCCCCAGCATTTT